The clone carrying this T cell receptor (beta chain) was seen at least ten times. Its antigen is undetermined. Looked up from germline, CDR1 is SGHAT and CDR2 is FQNNGV. V was trimmed by 3 bases and J by 7 bases, leaving 13 bases between them. CDR3 size: 13 residues. RNA transcripts yielded amplified TCR beta CDR3 regions. First-round RT-PCR targeting the TCR CDR3 was performed with the HTBI primer set. Using its own MiXCR run on the multiplex PCR reads, TCRdb lists one record per CDR3 protein. Among about 840,000 distinct CDR3 sequences listed, about two fifths were seen once. The patients, who ranged from 18 to 65 in age, presented with newly diagnosed hyperthyroidism lasting under 2 months. This sample stems from a study of T cells in Graves' hyperthyroidism and ophthalmopathy. Study observations and caveats: Ophthalmopathy was separated from stable hyperthyroidism by a 13 V-J model.

The sequencing sample was made of blood. The chain joins TRBV11-2 to TRBJ2-7; no definite D call. The TCR was taken from a man aged 18 to 29 with Graves' hyperthyroidism. The CDR3 DNA sequence: TGTGCCAGCAGCTTCTTCACCCGTGCGGAGCAGTACTTC. Residues: CASSFFTRAEQYF.